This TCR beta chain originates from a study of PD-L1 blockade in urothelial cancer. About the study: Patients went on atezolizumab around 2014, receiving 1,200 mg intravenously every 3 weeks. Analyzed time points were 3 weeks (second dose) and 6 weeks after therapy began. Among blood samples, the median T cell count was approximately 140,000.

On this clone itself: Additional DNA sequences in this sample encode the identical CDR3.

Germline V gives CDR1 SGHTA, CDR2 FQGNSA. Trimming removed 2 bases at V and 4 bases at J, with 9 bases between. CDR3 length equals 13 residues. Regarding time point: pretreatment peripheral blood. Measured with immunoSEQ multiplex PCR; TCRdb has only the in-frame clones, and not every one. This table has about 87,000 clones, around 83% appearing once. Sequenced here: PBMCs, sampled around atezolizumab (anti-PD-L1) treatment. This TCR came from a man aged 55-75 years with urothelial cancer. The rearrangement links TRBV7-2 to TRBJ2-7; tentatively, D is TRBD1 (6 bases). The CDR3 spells CASSLLQGYEQYF. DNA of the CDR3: TGTGCCAGCAGCTTACTACAGGGATACGAGCAGTACTTC.